This TCR beta chain stems from a study of T cell responses to AZD1222 COVID-19 vaccine. Findings of the study overall: Without day 14 samples, only post-peak T cell repertoires were studied. The donors showed a predominance of white British ancestry and of females, with possible underestimation of clonal diversity.

The count of this clone is one. What it binds is not known. Clones were sequenced by immunoSEQ multiplex PCR, and TCRdb holds only the in-frame ones, with some missing. Of fewer than 110,000 clones listed, 90% to 95% are singletons. This specimen consisted of peripheral blood, obtained on day 0 of AZD1222 vaccination. This receptor was obtained from an adult in good health.

The CDR3 DNA is TGTGCCAGCAGCGCCCCCCGTATTGCTAGCGGGGGGGCCAGGTACAATGAGCAGTTCTTC. Its translation is CASSAPRIASGGARYNEQFF. V and J are TRBV9 and TRBJ2-1; 12 positions match TRBD2. V gave up 3 bases and J gave up 4 bases; unmatched junction bases: 17. The CDR3 runs 20 residues. The germline gives CDR1 SGDLS, CDR2 YYNGEE.